The source of this T cell receptor beta chain is a study of early T cells in non-severe SARS-CoV-2 infection. Study-wide points: The study's VDJdb matching favored anti-spike CD8 responses and missed private and CD4 specificities.

This clonotype has ten or more counts. Its antigen remains unknown. Unique molecular identifiers (one per individual cDNA molecule) were attached. Via MiXCR, TCRdb re-called the 5' RACE reads, giving one row per CDR3 protein. Among about 46,000 distinct CDR3 sequences listed, about a tenth were seen once. Per germline, CDR1 MNHNS and CDR2 SASEGT. V lost 5 bases and J lost 3, with 14 bases in between. The CDR3 has 15 residues. This chain links TRBV6-1 with TRBJ1-5, with a tentative D call TRBD1 (6 bases). The clonotype originates from an adult who was a healthcare worker with PCR-confirmed SARS-CoV-2 infection or an uninfected control (not recorded which). The sequencing input was whole blood. The CDR3 nucleotides are TGTGCCAGCAGTCGGACAGTGGGCCTCAATCAGCCCCAGCATTTT. It translates to CASSRTVGLNQPQHF.